This T cell receptor (beta chain) was captured by sequencing in a study of spatial heterogeneity in lung cancer. Indicated time point: sample taken at primary tumor resection. Whole RNA came from tumor, nontumor lung or frozen PBMC and was sequenced without being sorted. TCRdb re-called the 5' RACE reads through MiXCR, storing one row per CDR3 protein. In the table there are 50,000 to 55,000 distinct CDR3 sequences, roughly 7% of which are singletons. This clonotype was detected only a few times. Per germline, CDR1 SQVTM and CDR2 ANQGSEA. The CDR3 covers 14 residues. Unmatched junction bases numbered 3, after V lost 4 bases and J lost 4 bases.

The chain recombines TRBV29-1 with TRBJ1-3; 11 nucleotides line up with TRBD1. The sequence was collected from a female donor with early-stage non-small cell lung cancer. The sequenced sample was PBMCs, obtained at surgery. CDR3 sequence reads: CSVGTGGNGNTIYF. The CDR3 DNA reads TGCAGCGTTGGGACAGGGGGCAACGGAAACACCATATATTTT.